The 32 T cell receptor beta chains in this list originate from one sample, sequenced in a study of beta chain features in type 1 diabetes. The isolated RNA, all of it, was reverse transcribed, so expressed TCRB transcripts were what got sequenced. Some clones are missing from TCRdb's copy, which holds only in-frame ones; the method was immunoSEQ multiplex PCR. Of tens of thousands of clones in the sample, roughly three fifths were seen once. Sequencing used Tregs from blood. The receptors stem from a woman under 30 in good health.

This chain connects TRBV25-1 to TRBJ1-1, with 10 bases fitting TRBD1. J gave up 6 bases and V 9 bases, and 13 bases lay outside the gene matches. Looked up from germline, CDR1 is MGHDK and CDR2 is SYGVNS. The CDR3 totals 15 residues. CDR3 in amino acids: CASSPLGQGSAEAFF. The CDR3 DNA is TGTGCCAGTAGCCCCCTGGGACAGGGGTCCGCTGAAGCTTTCTTT.

This CDR3 is CASSSAGGTTDTQYF. CDR3 coding DNA: TGCGCCAGCAGTTCAGCGGGAGGCACCACAGATACGCAGTATTTT. This rearrangement joins TRBV10-1 to TRBJ2-3, with 9 bases lining up with TRBD2. With V trimmed by 5 bases and J by 2 bases, 5 bases remained unmatched. CDR1 WNHNN and CDR2 SYGVQD come from the germline V gene (reference sequence). The CDR3 sequence is 15 residues long.

This clone has more than one count but fewer than ten. This sequence joins TRBV6-1 and TRBJ1-1; 7 bases align to TRBD1. This CDR3 comprises 13 residues. Germline V gene lookup returns CDR1 MNHNS and CDR2 SASEGT. Germline trimming cut 4 bases from V and 3 bases from J; bases unmatched to any gene: 2. The CDR3 DNA is TGTGCCAGCAGTGGACAGGGCGACACTGAAGCTTTCTTT. Protein sequence: CASSGQGDTEAFF.

This clone was seen a handful of times. The chain couples TRBV19 to TRBJ1-1; tentative D call: TRBD1 (5 bases). Trimming stripped 5 bases from V and 3 bases from J, with 19 bases between. Germline loops: CDR1 LNHDA, CDR2 SQIVND (reference sequence). The CDR3 length is 16 residues. The chain's CDR3 is CASSGILGQADTEAFF. DNA for the CDR3: TGTGCCAGTAGTGGAATACTGGGGCAGGCCGACACTGAAGCTTTCTTT.

This clone was seen a handful of times. The chain couples TRBV19 to TRBJ2-1; 8 positions agree with TRBD1. Germline values: CDR1 LNHDA, CDR2 SQIVND (reference sequence). The V gene end was trimmed by 5 bases and the J gene end by 2 bases; junction bases not matched to a gene: 8. The CDR3 has 16 residues. The CDR3 coding sequence is TGTGCCAGTAGTGCCCAGGGACAGGTTACCTACAATGAGCAGTTCTTC. The encoded protein is CASSAQGQVTYNEQFF.

This chain joins TRBV4-1 and TRBJ2-1, with 7 bases that match TRBD2. CDR1 is MGHRA and CDR2 is YSYEKL in the germline V gene. V shed 2 bases and J 6 bases; nucleotides not matched to a gene: 13. CDR3 length equals 17 residues. The CDR3 nucleotides read TGCGCCAGCAGCCAAACATTCGAGACTAGCTACGGCAATGAGCAGTTCTTC. Protein: CASSQTFETSYGNEQFF.

The genes are TRBV5-1 and TRBJ2-1; D remains unclear. The CDR3 consists of 15 residues. Germline lookup yields CDR1 SGHRS and CDR2 YFSETQ. V lost 4 bases and J 5 bases, leaving 16 bases between the germline ends. The CDR3 coding sequence is TGCGCCAGCAGCAGAGGCGAGACGCGCGACAATGAGCAGTTCTTC. Its translation: CASSRGETRDNEQFF.

This chain uses TRBV5-1 with TRBJ1-2; D may be TRBD1 (5 bases). Per germline, CDR1 SGHRS and CDR2 YFSETQ. The CDR3 sequence is 13 residues long. Trimming removed 4 bases at V and 2 bases at J, with 9 bases between. As DNA, the CDR3 is TGCGCCAGCAGCCTGAGGACAAACTATGGCTACACCTTC. Translated: CASSLRTNYGYTF.

The chain couples TRBV5-1 to TRBJ2-3; 8 positions match TRBD1. Germline CDR1 and CDR2: SGHRS and YFSETQ. The CDR3 is made up of 15 amino acids. J was trimmed by 1 base and V by 1 base; bases with no gene match: 2. The CDR3 DNA is TGCGCCAGCAGCTTGAGGGGACAGGGCACAGATACGCAGTATTTT. This sequence encodes CASSLRGQGTDTQYF.

The chain has TRBV7-2 and TRBJ2-1, with 15 bases matching TRBD2. The germline CDR1 and CDR2 sequences are SGHTA and FQGNSA. The CDR3 covers 17 residues. V was pared by 5 bases and J by 4 bases, with 6 bases of the junction left unmatched. CDR3 protein: CASSTGLAGGHYNEQFF. CDR3 nucleotide sequence: TGTGCCAGCAGCACCGGACTAGCGGGGGGGCATTACAATGAGCAGTTCTTC. The full variable domain, with the rest looked up from reference TRBV7-2 and TRBJ2-1, is GAGVSQSPSNKVTEKGKDVELRCDPISGHTALYWYRQSLGQGLEFLIYFQGNSAPDKSGLPSDRFSAERTGGSVSTLTIQRTQQEDSAVYLCASSTGLAGGHYNEQFFGPGTRLTVL.

This clone has a single count. The chain is built from TRBV14 and TRBJ2-1; the match to TRBD1 covers 8 bases. The CDR3 runs 13 residues. Germline CDR1 reads SGHDN; CDR2 reads FVKESK. Germline trimming cut 4 bases from V and 11 bases from J; bases unmatched to any gene: 7. The CDR3 reads CASSPTRTGQQFF. CDR3 DNA: TGTGCCAGCAGCCCTACTAGGACAGGGCAGCAGTTCTTC. Full variable domain (remainder filled in from reference TRBV14 and TRBJ2-1): EAGVTQFPSHSVIEKGQTVTLRCDPISGHDNLYWYRRVMGKEIKFLLHFVKESKQDESGMPNNRFLAERTGGTYSTLKVQPAELEDSGVYFCASSPTRTGQQFFGPGTRLTVL.

The sample holds a few counts of this clone. J is TRBJ2-1 and V is TRBV14; 12 nucleotides line up with TRBD2. This CDR3 region has 20 residues. Germline V gives CDR1 SGHDN, CDR2 FVKESK. With V trimmed by 2 bases and J by 0 bases, 11 bases remained unmatched. The CDR3 region is CASSQFSGLAGRSSYNEQFF. The CDR3 DNA reads as TGTGCCAGCAGCCAATTTTCGGGACTAGCGGGCAGGAGCTCCTACAATGAGCAGTTCTTC.

This clone was observed a few times. V and J are TRBV5-1 and TRBJ2-6; D may be TRBD1 (6 bases). The V and J ends lost 4 bases and 4 bases respectively, with 18 bases between them. The CDR3 consists of 17 residues. CDR1 is SGHRS and CDR2 is YFSETQ in the germline V gene. The DNA of the CDR3 is TGCGCCAGCAGCGCGCGCACAGGGCTGACGGGGGCCAACGTCCTGACTTTC. Amino acids: CASSARTGLTGANVLTF.

This clone occurred a few times. This chain joins TRBV2 and TRBJ2-5, with 8 positions matching TRBD1. Germline V lookup: CDR1 SNHLY, CDR2 FYNNEI. CDR3 size: 13 residues. V was pared by 6 bases and J by 4 bases, with 4 bases of the junction left unmatched. CDR3 nucleotides: TGTGCCAGCAGCTACAGGGGGGCAGAGACCCAGTACTTC. It encodes CASSYRGAETQYF.

A few counts support this clone. The rearrangement uses TRBV7-2 and TRBJ2-5; the match to TRBD1 covers 7 bases. V dropped 5 bases and J dropped 1; count of bases not matched to a gene: 1. Per the germline V gene, CDR1 is SGHTA and CDR2 is FQGNSA. The CDR3 runs 13 residues. CDR3 nucleotide sequence: TGTGCCAGCAGCAGGGACAGCCAAGAGACCCAGTACTTC. Translation gives CASSRDSQETQYF.

The genes are TRBV9 and TRBJ1-3; D perhaps matches TRBD1 (6 bases). The CDR3 spans 17 residues. CDR1 and CDR2 (germline): SGDLS, YYNGEE. Trimming stripped 4 bases from V and 8 bases from J, with 25 bases between. CDR3 DNA sequence: TGTGCCAGCAGCCCCCGGGCCAAGGACGGCAGGGGATACACCATATATTTT. Translating gives CASSPRAKDGRGYTIYF.

This chain links TRBV6-1 with TRBJ2-6; D gene unclear. Germline assignment: CDR1 MNHNS and CDR2 SASEGT. The CDR3 has 13 amino acids. Trimming stripped 9 bases from V and 4 bases from J, with 10 bases between. CDR3 DNA: TGTGCCAGTCAGCAGGCCGGGGCCAACGTCCTGACTTTC. Amino acids: CASQQAGANVLTF.

J is TRBJ1-6 and V is TRBV7-9, with TRBD1 as a possible D gene (5 bases). V was clipped by 5 bases and J by 0 bases, with 11 bases between them. Germline CDR1 reads SEHNR; CDR2 reads FQNEAQ (reference sequence). The CDR3 is 16 residues long. The CDR3 is CASSPRGSSYNSPLHF. Written as DNA, the CDR3 is TGTGCCAGCAGCCCTCGGGGGAGCTCCTATAATTCACCCCTCCACTTT.

This clone appeared a single time. This sequence joins TRBV9 and TRBJ2-5, with D maybe TRBD1 (6 bases). Per the germline V gene, CDR1 is SGDLS and CDR2 is YYNGEE. The CDR3 has 16 residues. Trimming cost V 0 bases and J 4 bases, with 16 bases left between them. CDR3 DNA sequence: TGTGCCAGCAGCGTAGGCCCCAGGCTAGGGGGAGAGACCCAGTACTTC. Encoded protein: CASSVGPRLGGETQYF.

V and J are TRBV7-2 and TRBJ1-2; 8 bases agree with TRBD1. CDR3 size: 17 residues. Germline-derived CDR1 and CDR2 are SGHTA and FQGNSA. After removal of 1 base from V and 4 bases from J, the junction contained 11 bases not matched to a gene. In nucleotides, the CDR3 is TGTGCCAGCAGCTTAGGGGGTCGACAGGGGAAAGTCTATGGCTACACCTTC. Translating gives CASSLGGRQGKVYGYTF.

This chain connects TRBV19 to TRBJ1-5; 7 bases are shared with TRBD1. V was clipped by 5 bases and J by 0 bases; unmatched bases: 10. Germline values: CDR1 LNHDA, CDR2 SQIVND (reference sequence). The CDR3 length is 17 residues. CDR3 coding DNA: TGTGCCAGTAGTTTCAAAGACAGGGTTTATAGCAATCAGCCCCAGCATTTT. Amino acids: CASSFKDRVYSNQPQHF.

This clone was seen only a few times. Here the CDR3 DNA reads TGTGCCAGCAGCTTATCCCCGGGTACCTACGAGCAGTACTTC. Translation: CASSLSPGTYEQYF. The V call is TRBV11-2, the J call TRBJ2-7; D call uncertain. V was shortened by 2 bases and J by 2 bases, with 10 bases between the two germline ends. The CDR3 length is 14 residues. Germline V CDR1 and CDR2: SGHAT, FQNNGV.

The rearrangement uses TRBV7-2 and TRBJ2-1; maybe TRBD1 (5 bases). The CDR3 runs 15 residues. V lost 1 base and J 6 bases, leaving 13 bases between the germline ends. Germline CDR1 and CDR2: SGHTA and FQGNSA. Written as DNA, the CDR3 is TGTGCCAGCAGCTTAGAGGCAGGGCGACGCAATGAGCAGTTCTTC. Encoded protein: CASSLEAGRRNEQFF.

This chain links TRBV6-5 with TRBJ2-5; D gene uncertain. In germline, CDR1 is MNHEY, CDR2 SVGAGI. V dropped 2 bases and J dropped 1 base, with 11 bases sitting between them. The length of the CDR3 is 15 residues. The CDR3 DNA is TGTGCCAGCAGTTACGACCCCGGGTCCCAAGAGACCCAGTACTTC. Its protein is CASSYDPGSQETQYF.

V and J are TRBV6-1 and TRBJ1-5, with 7 bases aligning to TRBD1. The V gene end was trimmed by 5 bases and the J gene end by 2 bases; junction bases not matched to a gene: 3. CDR1 is MNHNS and CDR2 is SASEGT in the germline V gene. The CDR3 is 14 residues long. CDR3 nucleotides: TGTGCCAGCAGTTTCGACAGGGGCAATCAGCCCCAGCATTTT. Its translation: CASSFDRGNQPQHF.

The J gene is TRBJ2-2, the V gene TRBV7-6; D is perhaps TRBD2 (5 bases). Trimming cost V 5 bases and J 1 base, with 14 bases left between them. Germline loops: CDR1 SGHVS, CDR2 FNYEAQ. The CDR3 has 16 residues. The CDR3 is CASSRVLAVNTGELFF. CDR3 nucleotides: TGTGCCAGCAGCCGGGTTCTAGCAGTGAACACCGGGGAGCTGTTTTTT.

V is TRBV5-1 and J is TRBJ1-2; 7 nucleotides line up with TRBD1. From germline, CDR1 is SGHRS and CDR2 YFSETQ. Trimming removed 4 bases from V and 4 bases from J; junction bases left unmatched: 13. The CDR3 has 16 amino acids. The CDR3, as DNA: TGCGCCAGCAGCCCCGGACAGGAAGACCCCTTCTATGGCTACACCTTC. Translation gives CASSPGQEDPFYGYTF.

The chain uses TRBV5-1 and TRBJ2-2; perhaps TRBD1 as D (7 bases). The germline V gene encodes CDR1 SGHRS and CDR2 YFSETQ. V lost 5 bases and J 0 bases, leaving 11 bases between the germline ends. The CDR3 is made up of 15 amino acids. In nucleotides, the CDR3 is TGCGCCAGCAGACGGGGGACAGCGAACACCGGGGAGCTGTTTTTT. Translated, it gives CASRRGTANTGELFF.

This chain connects TRBV7-2 to TRBJ2-4; D gene ambiguous. Trimming cost V 5 bases and J 10 bases, with 9 bases left between them. Germline V gives CDR1 SGHTA, CDR2 FQGNSA. The CDR3 loop spans 11 amino acids. CDR3 protein: CASSVDKIQYF. The CDR3 bases are TGTGCCAGCAGCGTCGACAAAATTCAGTACTTC.

The chain carries TRBV7-9 and TRBJ1-2; 7 bases agree with TRBD1. The V segment lost 1 base and the J segment 4 bases; nucleotides outside the gene matches: 6. The CDR3 extends over 15 amino acids. The germline V gene has CDR1 SEHNR and CDR2 FQNEAQ (reference sequence). This CDR3 is CASSLGPGTVYGYTF. CDR3 coding DNA: TGTGCCAGCAGCTTAGGACCCGGGACAGTCTATGGCTACACCTTC.

The chain employs TRBV6-5 and TRBJ1-1; TRBD1 is a possible D gene (6 bases). This CDR3 spans 12 amino acids. V shed 6 bases and J shed 5 bases, with 10 bases lying between them. Looked up from germline, CDR1 is MNHEY and CDR2 is SVGAGI. The CDR3 is CASSRGPTEAFF. CDR3 DNA: TGTGCCAGCAGCAGGGGCCCGACTGAAGCTTTCTTT.

The rearrangement joins TRBV19 to TRBJ1-6, with D unresolved. Trimming took 6 bases from V and 4 from J, leaving 7 bases between them. CDR1 and CDR2 from the germline V gene are LNHDA and SQIVND (reference sequence). The CDR3 is made up of 13 amino acids. The CDR3 reads CASRWQYNSPLHF. For the CDR3, the DNA is TGTGCCAGTAGGTGGCAGTATAATTCACCCCTCCACTTT.